Below are 9 T cell receptor beta chains sequenced from a single sample in a study of shared clonotypes between healthy human individuals (dated by TCRdb to 2020 to 2021). CD8 naive samples were obtained by positive selection for CCR7 among CD45RO-negative cells, yielding a CD45RA+CCR7+ population from which TemRA cells were excluded. To prepare the library, the immunoSEQ multiplex PCR assay was applied. TCRdb mirrors the immuneACCESS table, restricted to in-frame sequences. Some clones are absent from its copies; in checked studies, under half trace to an unresolved V gene, and the reason for the others is unknown. Across this sample there are 760,000 or so clones, with 96% seen only once. The ten largest make up less than 0.25% of the sample. The sequenced sample was naive CD8+ T cells sorted from blood. The cell subset or site label corresponds to: CD45RA+CCR7+. The source of these receptors is a man aged 25-45 years in good health.

The rearrangement joins TRBV28 to TRBJ2-7; maybe TRBD2 (5 bases). Trimming removed 3 bases at V and 0 bases at J, with 9 bases between. The germline CDR1 and CDR2 sequences are MDHEN and SYDVKM. There are 14 residues in the CDR3. CDR3: CASSFGKSSYEQYF. The CDR3 nucleotides are TGTGCCAGCAGTTTCGGGAAGAGCTCCTACGAGCAGTACTTC.

The chain couples TRBV13 to TRBJ2-5; no definite D call. Germline assignment: CDR1 PRHDT and CDR2 FYEKMQ (reference sequence). V dropped 5 bases and J dropped 3 bases, with 19 bases sitting between them. CDR3 length equals 16 residues. The CDR3 sequence: CASSPRLGFWEETQYF. Written as DNA, the CDR3 is TGTGCCAGCAGCCCCCGCTTGGGGTTTTGGGAAGAGACCCAGTACTTC.

The chain has TRBV27 and TRBJ2-7; 8 bases match TRBD2. The germline V gene has CDR1 MNHEY and CDR2 SMNVEV (reference sequence). The CDR3 sequence is 15 residues long. The J segment lost 2 bases and the V segment lost 3 bases, leaving 6 bases of the junction unmatched. Here the CDR3 DNA reads TGTGCCAGCAGTTTTTCTAGCGGGTGGACCTACGAGCAGTACTTC. Translating gives CASSFSSGWTYEQYF.

The chain combines TRBV14 with TRBJ1-2, with 7 bases matching TRBD1. CDR1 SGHDN and CDR2 FVKESK come from the germline V gene. Germline trimming cut 4 bases from V and 5 bases from J; bases unmatched to any gene: 7. The CDR3 covers 14 residues. This chain's CDR3 is CASSPPQGLYGYTF. In DNA, the CDR3 is TGTGCCAGCAGCCCCCCACAGGGGCTGTATGGCTACACCTTC. The complete variable domain, with remaining parts taken from reference TRBV14 and TRBJ1-2, reads EAGVTQFPSHSVIEKGQTVTLRCDPISGHDNLYWYRRVMGKEIKFLLHFVKESKQDESGMPNNRFLAERTGGTYSTLKVQPAELEDSGVYFCASSPPQGLYGYTFGSGTRLTVV.

J is TRBJ2-1 and V is TRBV4-3; TRBD2 aligns across 7 bases. The CDR3 is 16 residues long. V was pared by 0 bases and J by 9 bases, with 11 bases of the junction left unmatched. CDR1 LGHNA and CDR2 YSLEER come from the germline V gene. DNA of the CDR3: TGCGCCAGCAGCCAAGATCCCGAGGGAGGGCTCAGTGAGCAGTTCTTC. Protein sequence: CASSQDPEGGLSEQFF.

This rearrangement joins TRBV6-1 to TRBJ2-3; D unclear. V lost 2 bases and J 0 bases, leaving 9 bases between the germline ends. The germline CDR1 and CDR2 sequences are MNHNS and SASEGT. This CDR3 has 15 amino acids. CDR3 DNA: TGTGCCAGCAGTGAATTCGTGGGGAGCACAGATACGCAGTATTTT. It translates to CASSEFVGSTDTQYF.

The V and J genes are TRBV11-2 and TRBJ2-2; the match to TRBD2 covers 9 bases. The germline V gene encodes CDR1 SGHAT and CDR2 FQNNGV. Germline trimming cut 1 base from V and 1 base from J; bases unmatched to any gene: 4. This CDR3 spans 17 amino acids. The CDR3 nucleotides read TGTGCCAGCAGCTTAGTACCTAGCGGGGTGAACACCGGGGAGCTGTTTTTT. Protein product: CASSLVPSGVNTGELFF.

This chain connects TRBV7-9 to TRBJ1-4; TRBD1 matches 9 bases. Looked up from germline, CDR1 is SEHNR and CDR2 is FQNEAQ (reference sequence). There are 14 residues in the CDR3. J was trimmed by 7 bases and V by 5 bases; bases with no gene match: 5. CDR3: CASSLGTGREKLFF. CDR3 DNA: TGTGCCAGCAGCCTCGGGACAGGGCGTGAAAAACTGTTTTTT.

A single count supports this clone. The chain couples TRBV7-6 to TRBJ2-5; D uncertain. CDR1 and CDR2 (germline): SGHVS, FNYEAQ. The CDR3 runs to 11 residues. The V end lost 6 bases, the J end lost 3 bases, and 5 bases lay between the germline ends. The CDR3 region has the DNA TGTGCCAGCAGAATGGAAGAGACCCAGTACTTC. This codes for CASRMEETQYF. The whole variable domain, filled in from reference TRBV7-6 and TRBJ2-5, reads GAGVSQSPRYKVTKRGQDVALRCDPISGHVSLYWYRQALGQGPEFLTYFNYEAQQDKSGLPNDRFSAERPEGSISTLTIQRTEQRDSAMYRCASRMEETQYFGPGTRLLVL.